Shown below are 24 T cell receptor beta chains from a single sample sequenced in a study of early T cells in non-severe SARS-CoV-2 infection. MiXCR was run by TCRdb on the 5' RACE reads, yielding one entry per CDR3 protein. The table lists tens of thousands of distinct CDR3 sequences, 2.9% of them singletons. The specimen was whole blood. All receptors come from an adult who was a healthcare worker with PCR-confirmed SARS-CoV-2 infection or an uninfected control (not recorded which).

This clonotype was counted many times. The rearrangement links TRBV9 to TRBJ2-1; D possibly uses TRBD1 or TRBD2 (5 bases each). CDR3 length: 15 residues. Germline V gene sequence: CDR1 SGDLS, CDR2 YYNGEE. Trimming took 0 bases from V and 0 from J, leaving 7 bases between them. CDR3 sequence reads: CASSVGGYSYNEQFF. The CDR3 DNA is TGTGCCAGCAGCGTAGGGGGGTACTCCTACAATGAGCAGTTCTTC. Based on the CDR3 plus reference TRBV9 and TRBJ2-1, the full variable domain is DSGVTQTPKHLITATGQRVTLRCSPRSGDLSVYWYQQSLDQGLQFLIQYYNGEERAKGNILERFSAQQFPDLHSELNLSSLELGDSALYFCASSVGGYSYNEQFFGPGTRLTVL.

This clonotype was counted between two and nine times. The J gene is TRBJ2-5, the V gene TRBV5-5, with a tentative D call TRBD1 (6 bases). V was pared by 2 bases and J by 5 bases, with 10 bases between. Germline CDR1 and CDR2: SGHKS and YYEKEE (reference sequence). There are 13 residues in the CDR3. CDR3 nucleotide sequence: TGTGCCAGCAGCTTCACAGGGCGGGAGACCCAGTACTTC. It encodes CASSFTGRETQYF.

This clonotype came up many times. The chain links TRBV29-1 to TRBJ1-2, with D maybe TRBD1 (5 bases). The CDR3 runs 12 residues. Germline assignment: CDR1 SQVTM and CDR2 ANQGSEA. V was cut by 4 bases and J by 6 bases, with 12 bases left in between. DNA of the CDR3: TGCAGCGTTGGGGCCTGGGGCGATGGCTACACCTTC. It codes for CSVGAWGDGYTF.

Many counts were recorded for this clonotype. The chain couples TRBV29-1 to TRBJ2-5; D is possibly TRBD1 or TRBD2 (5 bases each). CDR1 and CDR2 from the germline V gene are SQVTM and ANQGSEA. V was pared by 8 bases and J by 3 bases, with 22 bases between. The CDR3 is made up of 15 amino acids. This chain's CDR3 is CSLKRRAGAEETQYF. As DNA, the CDR3 is TGCAGCCTAAAGAGGCGGGCCGGGGCGGAAGAGACCCAGTACTTC.

This clonotype was counted many times. The chain uses TRBV10-2 and TRBJ1-1; TRBD1 might be the D (5 bases). Per germline, CDR1 WSHSY and CDR2 SAAADI. The CDR3 runs 13 residues. V was trimmed by 6 bases and J by 1 base, leaving 9 bases between them. The CDR3 DNA reads as TGCGCCAGCAGGGGACGGGCGAACACTGAAGCTTTCTTT. Its protein is CASRGRANTEAFF.

This chain connects TRBV10-3 to TRBJ1-6; D ambiguous. Trimming removed 7 bases from V and 7 bases from J, with 11 bases in between. The CDR3 loop spans 13 amino acids. From germline, CDR1 is ENHRY and CDR2 SYGVKD. The CDR3 DNA follows: TGTGCCATCACTTCGGAGGAGAATTCACCCCTCCACTTT. Residues: CAITSEENSPLHF.

This clonotype was counted many times. The chain carries TRBV7-8 and TRBJ2-3; 10 nucleotides agree with TRBD2. In germline, CDR1 is SGHVS, CDR2 FQNEAQ. After removal of 5 bases from V and 3 bases from J, the junction contained 17 bases not matched to a gene. The CDR3 contains 19 residues. CDR3 sequence: CASSPQKLAGAIITDTQYF. Written as DNA, the CDR3 is TGTGCCAGCAGCCCTCAGAAGCTAGCGGGGGCCATAATTACAGATACGCAGTATTTT.

Here the CDR3 DNA reads TGTGCCAGCAGTGTCACTAGCGGGGGGCCCCAAGAGACCCAGTACTTC. Translation gives CASSVTSGGPQETQYF. The genes are TRBV6-6 and TRBJ2-5, with 12 bases that match TRBD2. V dropped 5 bases and J dropped 1; count of bases not matched to a gene: 5. Germline V gene data show CDR1 as MNHNY and CDR2 as SVGAGI (reference sequence). The CDR3 is 16 amino acids.

This clonotype was observed many times. V usage is TRBV19 and J usage is TRBJ2-4, with D perhaps TRBD1 or TRBD2 (5 bases each). The CDR3 loop spans 15 amino acids. Germline V gene data show CDR1 as LNHDA and CDR2 as SQIVND (reference sequence). The V end was cut by 3 bases, the J end by 4 bases, with 13 bases between. The CDR3 DNA is TGTGCCAGTAGTATCCGGGACGGACGAAAAAACATTCAGTACTTC. This codes for CASSIRDGRKNIQYF.

The chain uses TRBV2 and TRBJ1-2; no clear D. V shed 0 bases and J shed 9 bases, with 8 bases lying between them. The germline gives CDR1 SNHLY, CDR2 FYNNEI. This CDR3 is 12 amino acids long. This chain's CDR3 is CASSEARASYTF. DNA of the CDR3: TGTGCCAGCAGTGAAGCCCGGGCCAGCTACACCTTC.

V usage is TRBV14 and J usage is TRBJ2-3; 7 positions agree with TRBD2. V gave up 1 base and J gave up 12 bases; unmatched junction bases: 4. The CDR3 is 12 residues long. Germline CDR1 and CDR2: SGHDN and FVKESK. CDR3 sequence reads: CASSQVAGVQYF. The CDR3 DNA reads TGTGCCAGCAGCCAAGTTGCGGGGGTTCAGTATTTT.

This clonotype was counted many times. The chain uses TRBV20-1 and TRBJ1-1; 9 bases match TRBD1. The germline CDR1 and CDR2 sequences are DFQATT and SNEGSKA (reference sequence). The CDR3 totals 16 residues. After removal of 6 bases from V and 0 bases from J, the junction contained 11 bases not matched to a gene. The CDR3 loop is CSANGGTGTLNTEAFF. In DNA, the CDR3 is TGCAGTGCAAACGGCGGGACAGGGACATTGAACACTGAAGCTTTCTTT.

This clonotype came up many times. The chain links TRBV20-1 to TRBJ2-3; 8 bases match TRBD1. With V trimmed by 2 bases and J by 3 bases, 7 bases remained unmatched. CDR3 length: 15 amino acids. Germline loops: CDR1 DFQATT, CDR2 SNEGSKA (reference sequence). CDR3 in amino acids: CSARSGQGITDTQYF. The CDR3 DNA reads TGCAGTGCTAGAAGTGGACAGGGAATAACAGATACGCAGTATTTT.

This clonotype was picked up many times. J is TRBJ1-2 and V is TRBV18; D remains ambiguous. The CDR3 runs to 15 residues. V lost 4 bases and J 2 bases, leaving 14 bases between the germline ends. CDR1 is KGHSH, CDR2 LQKENI, per germline. The CDR3 bases are TGTGCCAGCTCACGTAACCGCGAGCGAAACTATGGCTACACCTTC. It yields the protein CASSRNRERNYGYTF.

This clonotype occurred a few times. The chain couples TRBV11-3 to TRBJ2-1; the D is unclear. This CDR3 is 13 amino acids long. Deletions cut 5 bases from V and 6 bases from J, with 11 bases between. The germline CDR1 and CDR2 sequences are SGHNT and YENEEA. The CDR3 protein is CASSAKLGNEQFF. In nucleotides, the CDR3 is TGTGCCAGCAGCGCAAAATTGGGCAATGAGCAGTTCTTC.

This clonotype was found many times. The chain employs TRBV7-9 and TRBJ2-7; TRBD1 might be the D (6 bases). The V and J ends lost 1 base and 5 bases respectively, with 9 bases between them. The CDR3 has 13 amino acids. The germline V gene encodes CDR1 SEHNR and CDR2 FQNEAQ (reference sequence). CDR3 DNA sequence: TGTGCCAGCAGCTTAGAACAGGGCCACGAGCAGTACGTC. Amino acid sequence: CASSLEQGHEQYV.

This clonotype occurred many times. This rearrangement joins TRBV20-1 to TRBJ2-5; D gene ambiguous. Trimming took 2 bases from V and 9 from J, leaving 16 bases between them. This CDR3 comprises 13 residues. The V gene's germline CDR1 is DFQATT and CDR2 SNEGSKA (reference sequence). CDR3 nucleotides: TGCAGTGCTAGATCCCGGGCCCAAGTTTCCCAGTACTTC. As protein: CSARSRAQVSQYF.

This clonotype came up many times. The chain combines TRBV5-5 with TRBJ2-1; 9 bases are shared with TRBD1. With 4 bases clipped from V and 4 bases from J, the junction kept 6 bases outside the gene matches. In germline, CDR1 is SGHKS, CDR2 YYEKEE (reference sequence). CDR3 length: 15 amino acids. CDR3 coding DNA: TGTGCCAGCAGCCTAGGACAGGGGCCTTACAATGAGCAGTTCTTC. It encodes CASSLGQGPYNEQFF.

The table lists this clonotype with many counts. The junction and the germline gene differ at one end; a read error may be behind it. The rearrangement uses TRBV3-1 and TRBJ2-3; 8 bases agree with TRBD1. Germline V gives CDR1 LGHDT, CDR2 YNNKEL (reference sequence). The CDR3 sequence is 12 residues long. The CDR3 DNA reads TGTGCCAGCAGTCATAAGGACAGGGTAGTCGTTTTT. The encoded protein is CASSHKDRVVVF.

There are many counts of this clonotype. This chain connects TRBV5-1 to TRBJ1-4, with D maybe TRBD1 (5 bases). Germline values: CDR1 SGHRS, CDR2 YFSETQ. This CDR3 region has 15 residues. V dropped 1 base and J dropped 8 bases, with 15 bases sitting between them. CDR3 loop: CASSLTGRDGEKLFF. As DNA, the CDR3 is TGCGCCAGCAGCTTGACCGGCAGGGACGGAGAAAAACTGTTTTTT.

This clonotype was detected many times. The V call is TRBV7-3, the J call TRBJ1-1, with 7 nucleotides matching TRBD1. Germline values: CDR1 SGHTA, CDR2 FQGTGA. The CDR3 extends over 13 amino acids. V trimming: 5 bases; J trimming: 6 bases; junction bases outside the gene matches: 6. The CDR3 nucleotides read TGTGCCAGCAGCGCGACAGGGAGTTCTGAAGCTTTCTTT. Protein: CASSATGSSEAFF.

This clonotype was found many times. The chain combines TRBV5-5 with TRBJ1-3; 7 bases agree with TRBD1. The CDR3 runs 16 residues. Trimming at V came to 4 bases and at J to 5 bases, leaving 12 bases not matched to a gene. The germline V gene encodes CDR1 SGHKS and CDR2 YYEKEE (reference sequence). Here the CDR3 reads CASSITRDSARNTIYF. The DNA of the CDR3 is TGTGCCAGCAGCATAACCCGGGACAGCGCGCGAAACACCATATATTTT. Supplemented by reference TRBV5-5 and TRBJ1-3, the full variable domain reads DAGVTQSPTHLIKTRGQQVTLRCSPISGHKSVSWYQQVLGQGPQFIFQYYEKEERGRGNFPDRFSARQFPNYSSELNVNALLLGDSALYLCASSITRDSARNTIYFGEGSWLTVV.

This clonotype was picked up many times. This chain connects TRBV6-5 to TRBJ2-1, with D perhaps matching TRBD1 (6 bases). Germline-derived CDR1 and CDR2 are MNHEY and SVGAGI. The CDR3 covers 16 residues. The V end lost 2 bases, the J end lost 1 base, and 12 bases lay between the germline ends. CDR3 amino acids: CASSYAGTKSYNEQFF. The CDR3 coding sequence is TGTGCCAGCAGTTACGCCGGGACAAAATCCTACAATGAGCAGTTCTTC.

In its sample, this clonotype was seen many times. The chain is built from TRBV24-1 and TRBJ1-1, with a weak D call TRBD1 (6 bases). This CDR3 has 12 amino acids. Germline V gives CDR1 KGHDR, CDR2 SFDVKD. Trimming stripped 6 bases from V and 4 bases from J, with 8 bases between. The CDR3 is CATSTGPTEAFF. The CDR3 nucleotides read TGTGCCACCAGTACAGGGCCCACTGAAGCTTTCTTT.